This TCR beta chain was captured in a study of blood T cell repertoires in COVID-19. In the study overall: Material from acute and convalescent COVID-19 was sourced from the United States, Italy and Spain. T cells, B-cell-depleted T cells, or PBMCs supplied cDNA or gDNA.

Authors' methods: Amplification of reference gene primers provided the estimated nucleated cell counts. Some clones are missing from TCRdb's copy, which holds only in-frame ones; the method was immunoSEQ multiplex PCR. D and trimming come from the DNA, and the V and J calls and clone size come from that table. The sample has roughly 340,000 clones, 89% seen once. V lost 5 bases to trimming and J lost 9 bases, with 10 bases between them. Germline V gene lookup returns CDR1 LNHDA and CDR2 SQIVND (reference sequence). The CDR3 is made up of 12 amino acids. Recruited during active infection, patients (from Seattle) were subsequently followed longitudinally.

The chain uses TRBV19 and TRBJ2-2; D remains ambiguous. This receptor was taken from a woman aged 25-40 years with COVID-19, enrolled during active disease. The material sequenced was peripheral blood. CDR3 sequence reads: CASSLHLRELFF. CDR3 coding DNA: TGTGCCAGTAGTTTACATCTCAGGGAGCTGTTTTTT.